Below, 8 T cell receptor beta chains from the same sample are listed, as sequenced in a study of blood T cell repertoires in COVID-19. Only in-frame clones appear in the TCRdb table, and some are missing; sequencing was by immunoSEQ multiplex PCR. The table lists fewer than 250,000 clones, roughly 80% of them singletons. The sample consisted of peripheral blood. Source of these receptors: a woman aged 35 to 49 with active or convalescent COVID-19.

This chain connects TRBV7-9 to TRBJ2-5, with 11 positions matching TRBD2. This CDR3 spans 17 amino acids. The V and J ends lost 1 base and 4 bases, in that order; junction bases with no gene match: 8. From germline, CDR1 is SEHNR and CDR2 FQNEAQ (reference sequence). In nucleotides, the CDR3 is TGTGCCAGCAGCTTAGGAAGTAGCGGGAGGGGAGGAGAGACCCAGTACTTC. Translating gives CASSLGSSGRGGETQYF.

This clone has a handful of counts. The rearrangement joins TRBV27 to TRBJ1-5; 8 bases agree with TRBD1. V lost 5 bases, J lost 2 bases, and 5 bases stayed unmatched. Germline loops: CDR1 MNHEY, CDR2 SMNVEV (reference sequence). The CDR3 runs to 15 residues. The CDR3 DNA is TGTGCCAGCAGTGACATGACAGGGGGCAATCAGCCCCAGCATTTT. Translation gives CASSDMTGGNQPQHF.

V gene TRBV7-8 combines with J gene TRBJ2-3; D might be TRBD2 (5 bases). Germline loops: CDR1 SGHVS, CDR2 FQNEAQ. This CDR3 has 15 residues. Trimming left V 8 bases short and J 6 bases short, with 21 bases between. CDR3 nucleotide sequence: TGTGCCAGCCAAGCATCTCCGAAATTAGCGGATACGCAGTATTTT. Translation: CASQASPKLADTQYF.

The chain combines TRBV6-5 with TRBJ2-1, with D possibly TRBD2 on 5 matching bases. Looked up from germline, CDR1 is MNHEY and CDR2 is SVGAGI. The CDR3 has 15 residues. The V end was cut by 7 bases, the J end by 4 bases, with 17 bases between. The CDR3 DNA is TGTGCCAGCACAATACCGGGAAAACCTTACAATGAGCAGTTCTTC. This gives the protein CASTIPGKPYNEQFF.

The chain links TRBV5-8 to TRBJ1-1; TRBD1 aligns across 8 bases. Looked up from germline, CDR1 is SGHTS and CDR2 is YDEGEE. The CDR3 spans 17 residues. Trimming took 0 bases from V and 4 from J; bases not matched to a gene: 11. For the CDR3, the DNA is TGTGCCAGCAGCTTGGCTGTAGGACAGGGTGTGAGCACTGAAGCTTTCTTT. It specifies CASSLAVGQGVSTEAFF.

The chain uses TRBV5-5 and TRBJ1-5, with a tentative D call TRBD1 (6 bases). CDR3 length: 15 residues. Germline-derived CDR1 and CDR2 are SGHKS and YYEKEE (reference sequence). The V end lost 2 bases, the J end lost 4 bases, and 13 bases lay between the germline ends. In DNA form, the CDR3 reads TGTGCCAGCAGCTTAGGGCAGGGGTTAAATCAGCCCCAGCATTTT. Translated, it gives CASSLGQGLNQPQHF.

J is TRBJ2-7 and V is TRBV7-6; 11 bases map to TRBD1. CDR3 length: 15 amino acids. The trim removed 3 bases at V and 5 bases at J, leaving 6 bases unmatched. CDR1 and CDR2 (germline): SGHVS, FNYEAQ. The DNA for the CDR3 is TGTGCCAGCAGCTTCGCGGGACAGGGGGTCAACGAGCAGTACTTC. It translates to CASSFAGQGVNEQYF.

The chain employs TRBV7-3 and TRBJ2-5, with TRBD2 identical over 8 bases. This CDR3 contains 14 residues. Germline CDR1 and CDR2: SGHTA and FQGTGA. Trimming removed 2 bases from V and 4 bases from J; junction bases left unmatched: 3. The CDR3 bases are TGTGCCAGCAGCTTAGCGGGGGGCCGAGAGACCCAGTACTTC. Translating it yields CASSLAGGRETQYF.